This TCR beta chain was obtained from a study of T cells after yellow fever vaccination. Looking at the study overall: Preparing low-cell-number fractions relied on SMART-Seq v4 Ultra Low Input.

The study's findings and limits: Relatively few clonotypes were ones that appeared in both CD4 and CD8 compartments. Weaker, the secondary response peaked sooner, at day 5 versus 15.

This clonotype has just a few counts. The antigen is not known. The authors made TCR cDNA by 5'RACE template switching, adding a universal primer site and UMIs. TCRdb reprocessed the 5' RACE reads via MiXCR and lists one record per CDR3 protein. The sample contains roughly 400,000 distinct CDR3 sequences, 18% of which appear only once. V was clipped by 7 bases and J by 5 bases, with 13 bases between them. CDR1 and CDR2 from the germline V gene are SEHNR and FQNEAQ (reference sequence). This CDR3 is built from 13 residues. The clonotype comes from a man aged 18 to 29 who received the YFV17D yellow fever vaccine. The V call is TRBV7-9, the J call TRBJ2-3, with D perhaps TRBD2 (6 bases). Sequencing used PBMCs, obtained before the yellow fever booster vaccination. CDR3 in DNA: TGTGCCAGCATCATCCCGGGGGAAGATACGCAGTATTTT. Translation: CASIIPGEDTQYF.